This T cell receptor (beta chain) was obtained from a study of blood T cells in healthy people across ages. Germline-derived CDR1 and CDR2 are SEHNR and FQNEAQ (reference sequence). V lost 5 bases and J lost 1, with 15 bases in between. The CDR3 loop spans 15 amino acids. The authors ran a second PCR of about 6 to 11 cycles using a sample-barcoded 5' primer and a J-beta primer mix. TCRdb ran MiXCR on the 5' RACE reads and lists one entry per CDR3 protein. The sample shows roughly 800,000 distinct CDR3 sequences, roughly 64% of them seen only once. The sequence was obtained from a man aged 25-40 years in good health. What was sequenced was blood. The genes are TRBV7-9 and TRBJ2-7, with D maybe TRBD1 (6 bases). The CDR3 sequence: CASSQSTGFSYEQYF. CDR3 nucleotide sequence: TGTGCCAGCAGCCAATCTACAGGGTTTTCCTACGAGCAGTACTTC. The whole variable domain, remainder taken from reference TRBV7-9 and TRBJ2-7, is DTGVSQNPRHKITKRGQNVTFRCDPISEHNRLYWYRQTLGQGPEFLTYFQNEAQLEKSRLLSDRFSAERPKGSFSTLEIQRTEQGDSAMYLCASSQSTGFSYEQYFGPGTRLTVT.